The present T cell receptor (beta chain) was sequenced within a study of blood T cell repertoires in COVID-19. The CDR3 is 19 residues long. After removal of 6 bases from V and 1 base from J, the junction contained 12 bases not matched to a gene. Germline CDR1 MNHEY, CDR2 SMNVEV (reference sequence). This table comes from immunoSEQ multiplex PCR, and its TCRdb copy is limited to in-frame clones, with some not included. The repertoire has about 270,000 clones, 86% of them found once; the top ten carry around 2.4%. Sequenced input: PBMCs or T cells enriched from blood (not recorded which). The chain carries TRBV27 and TRBJ2-3; 14 nucleotides line up with TRBD2. The receptor was isolated from a woman under 30 who had recovered from COVID-19. The CDR3 spells CASSSGLAGGAWRTDTQYF. CDR3 bases: TGTGCCAGCAGCTCCGGACTAGCGGGAGGCGCCTGGCGCACAGATACGCAGTATTTT.